Presented here are 19 T cell receptor beta chains from one specimen sequenced in a study of OX40 agonist ivuxolimab in advanced cancers. TCRdb keeps only in-frame clones here, not all; method: immunoSEQ multiplex PCR. This repertoire shows roughly 29,000 clones, about 90% found once; its top ten account for 28%. The sample was CD4+ or CD8+ T cells sorted from blood, taken in a trial of the OX40 agonist ivuxolimab. These receptor sequences come from an adult with an advanced solid tumor such as melanoma, head and neck, liver or kidney cancer.

V and J are TRBV30 and TRBJ1-4; D uncertain. This CDR3 comprises 16 residues. V shed 0 bases and J shed 8 bases, with 19 bases lying between them. Per the germline V gene, CDR1 is GTSNPN and CDR2 is SVGIG (reference sequence). The DNA of the CDR3 is TGTGCCTGGAGTGTTGGGGTGTTAGGAGAGAGGGAAAAACTGTTTTTT. It is translated as CAWSVGVLGEREKLFF.

This sequence joins TRBV5-1 and TRBJ2-5; TRBD2 is a possible D gene (5 bases). CDR3 length: 13 amino acids. CDR1 and CDR2 from the germline V gene are SGHRS and YFSETQ. The V end lost 2 bases, the J end lost 5 bases, and 10 bases lay between the germline ends. The CDR3 reads CASSFPGSETQYF. CDR3 nucleotide sequence: TGCGCCAGCAGCTTTCCGGGGAGCGAGACCCAGTACTTC.

This sequence joins TRBV7-9 and TRBJ1-6; tentative D call: TRBD1 (5 bases). The V gene lost 8 bases and the J gene lost 9 bases, with 20 bases spanning the gap. This CDR3 spans 15 amino acids. From germline, CDR1 is SEHNR and CDR2 FQNEAQ (reference sequence). This chain's CDR3 is CASGPPRAIGSPLHF. CDR3 bases: TGTGCCAGCGGCCCCCCCAGGGCGATAGGTTCACCCCTCCACTTT.

The V and J genes are TRBV5-8 and TRBJ2-7; TRBD1 matches 11 bases. Germline lookup yields CDR1 SGHTS and CDR2 YDEGEE. V lost 4 bases, J lost 1 base, and 4 bases stayed unmatched. CDR3 length equals 15 residues. The CDR3 nucleotides read TGTGCCAGCAGCGGCGGGACAGGGGGATCCTACGAGCAGTACTTC. Its translation is CASSGGTGGSYEQYF.

V gene TRBV7-8 combines with J gene TRBJ2-4; perhaps TRBD1 as D (6 bases). The CDR3 spans 16 residues. The V gene's germline CDR1 is SGHVS and CDR2 FQNEAQ. V lost 2 bases and J lost 8, with 19 bases in between. CDR3 sequence (DNA): TGTGCCAGCAGCTTAAGTTGGGCAGGGGCTCACGACATTCAGTACTTC. Its translation: CASSLSWAGAHDIQYF.

The rearrangement joins TRBV9 to TRBJ2-2; D remains unclear. Germline lookup yields CDR1 SGDLS and CDR2 YYNGEE. The CDR3 spans 17 residues. V lost 2 bases, J lost 1 base, and 15 bases lay in between. CDR3 in DNA: TGTGCCAGCAGCGTCGCCACCTGGGCGGAGAACACCGGGGAGCTGTTTTTT. Its translation: CASSVATWAENTGELFF.

The rearrangement uses TRBV9 and TRBJ2-7; D not certain. The V gene's germline CDR1 is SGDLS and CDR2 YYNGEE. The CDR3 is 17 residues long. With 3 bases removed from V and 0 bases from J, the gap between germline ends came to 19 bases. Written as DNA, the CDR3 is TGTGCCAGCAGCGAAAACAAAGGGCCTTCGAGCTCCTACGAGCAGTACTTC. Translated: CASSENKGPSSSYEQYF. Combining the CDR3 with reference TRBV9 and TRBJ2-7 gives the whole variable domain DSGVTQTPKHLITATGQRVTLRCSPRSGDLSVYWYQQSLDQGLQFLIQYYNGEERAKGNILERFSAQQFPDLHSELNLSSLELGDSALYFCASSENKGPSSSYEQYFGPGTRLTVT.

The chain links TRBV7-8 to TRBJ2-7; 7 positions agree with TRBD2. Germline loops: CDR1 SGHVS, CDR2 FQNEAQ. CDR3 length: 15 residues. V shed 4 bases and J 3 bases; nucleotides not matched to a gene: 9. CDR3 in DNA: TGTGCCAGCAGCTCACCCCGGGGGGACTACTACGAGCAGTACTTC. Its protein product is CASSSPRGDYYEQYF.

The V call is TRBV27, the J call TRBJ2-7, with D perhaps TRBD1 (6 bases). V shed 3 bases and J shed 10 bases, with 16 bases lying between them. Germline V gives CDR1 MNHEY, CDR2 SMNVEV (reference sequence). This CDR3 region has 13 residues. CDR3 DNA: TGTGCCAGCAGTTTGTCCGCTTCAGGGGATCAGTACTTC. It specifies CASSLSASGDQYF.

The rearrangement uses TRBV11-3 and TRBJ1-1; tentatively, D is TRBD1 (5 bases). The V end was cut by 3 bases, the J end by 4 bases, with 6 bases between. The CDR3 has 12 residues. CDR1 and CDR2 (germline): SGHNT, YENEEA. The CDR3 nucleotides read TGTGCCAGCAGCTTTAGGGGCACTGAAGCTTTCTTT. It yields the protein CASSFRGTEAFF.

V usage is TRBV27 and J usage is TRBJ1-1, with TRBD1 matching 8 bases. The V segment lost 6 bases and the J segment 1 base; nucleotides outside the gene matches: 4. This CDR3 comprises 14 residues. Germline CDR1 reads MNHEY; CDR2 reads SMNVEV (reference sequence). Here the CDR3 DNA reads TGTGCCAGCAGGAGACAGGGGAAGAACACTGAAGCTTTCTTT. Protein sequence: CASRRQGKNTEAFF.

The V call is TRBV18, the J call TRBJ2-2, with a possible D match to TRBD2 (5 bases). V was shortened by 10 bases and J by 5 bases, with 14 bases between the two germline ends. CDR1 and CDR2 (germline): KGHSH, LQKENI. The CDR3 is made up of 13 amino acids. CDR3 in amino acids: CATISERTGELFF. CDR3 in DNA: TGTGCCACTATCTCCGAGCGGACCGGGGAGCTGTTTTTT.

In this sample, this clone turned up once. The chain has TRBV2 and TRBJ1-4, with 7 bases that match TRBD1. The germline gives CDR1 SNHLY, CDR2 FYNNEI. CDR3 length equals 15 residues. J was trimmed by 5 bases and V by 7 bases; bases with no gene match: 10. Here the CDR3 DNA reads TGTGCCAGCATGCCCCAGGGGGGGGGCAATGAAAAACTGTTTTTT. It codes for CASMPQGGGNEKLFF. The variable domain in full, with the rest retrieved from reference TRBV2 and TRBJ1-4, is EPEVTQTPSHQVTQMGQEVILRCVPISNHLYFYWYRQILGQKVEFLVSFYNNEISEKSEIFDDQFSVERPDGSNFTLKIRSTKLEDSAMYFCASMPQGGGNEKLFFGSGTQLSVL.

The chain recombines TRBV2 with TRBJ2-3; tentative D call: TRBD2 (5 bases). Trimming took off 3 bases at V and 5 bases at J, with 18 bases between the two ends. The CDR3 is made up of 16 amino acids. From germline, CDR1 is SNHLY and CDR2 FYNNEI. CDR3 coding DNA: TGTGCCAGCAGTGATCCGAGGGAACCTAACAAAGATACGCAGTATTTT. This codes for CASSDPREPNKDTQYF. The whole variable domain, remainder taken from reference TRBV2 and TRBJ2-3, is EPEVTQTPSHQVTQMGQEVILRCVPISNHLYFYWYRQILGQKVEFLVSFYNNEISEKSEIFDDQFSVERPDGSNFTLKIRSTKLEDSAMYFCASSDPREPNKDTQYFGPGTRLTVL.

The V gene is TRBV28, the J gene TRBJ2-3; 8 nucleotides match TRBD1. This CDR3 comprises 21 residues. V was pared by 4 bases and J by 0 bases, with 21 bases of the junction left unmatched. Germline assignment: CDR1 MDHEN and CDR2 SYDVKM. CDR3 amino acids: CASSSPLRRTGPYTSTDTQYF. CDR3 DNA: TGTGCCAGCAGTTCCCCCCTCCGACGGACAGGGCCTTATACTAGCACAGATACGCAGTATTTT. The full variable domain, rest sourced from reference TRBV28 and TRBJ2-3, is DVKVTQSSRYLVKRTGEKVFLECVQDMDHENMFWYRQDPGLGLRLIYFSYDVKMKEKGDIPEGYSVSREKKERFSLILESASTNQTSMYLCASSSPLRRTGPYTSTDTQYFGPGTRLTVL.

By frequency in the sample, this clone is medium-sized. The CDR3: CASSMDRAHKEQYF. In DNA, the CDR3 is TGCGCCAGCAGCATGGACAGGGCCCACAAGGAGCAGTACTTC. This sequence joins TRBV5-1 and TRBJ2-7, with 8 bases identical to TRBD1. V lost 4 bases and J lost 7; bases outside the gene matches: 10. Germline V gives CDR1 SGHRS, CDR2 YFSETQ. The CDR3 runs to 14 residues.

For this clone: One end of the junction is discordant with germline, which a read error may explain. The rearrangement joins TRBV29-1 to TRBJ1-2; D unresolved. Germline lookup yields CDR1 SQVTM and CDR2 ANQGSEA. This CDR3 region has 14 residues. The CDR3 protein is CGVESDRVYYGYTF. The CDR3 DNA reads TGCGGCGTTGAAAGTGATCGGGTTTACTATGGCTACACCTTC. Full variable domain (missing parts from reference TRBV29-1 and TRBJ1-2): SAVISQKPSRDICQRGTSLTIQCQVDSQVTMMFWYRQQPGQSLTLIATANQGSEATYESGFVIDKFPISRPNLTFSTLTVSNMSPEDSSIYLCGVESDRVYYGYTFGSGTRLTVV.

The chain couples TRBV27 to TRBJ2-1; perhaps TRBD1 as D (6 bases). The V and J ends lost 7 bases and 8 bases respectively, with 15 bases between them. Germline CDR1 reads MNHEY; CDR2 reads SMNVEV (reference sequence). The CDR3 length is 13 residues. CDR3 sequence reads: CASTLTEGDEQFF. The CDR3 DNA reads as TGTGCCAGCACTCTTACAGAGGGGGATGAGCAGTTCTTC.

Concerning this clone: The junction and the germline gene differ at one end; a read error may be behind it. The chain uses TRBV7-6 and TRBJ2-7, with 11 bases matching TRBD1. The CDR3 loop spans 15 amino acids. Germline V gene data show CDR1 as SGHVS and CDR2 as FNYEAQ. The CDR3 is CASSPGTGGIYGQYF. The CDR3, as DNA: TGTGCCAGCAGCCCCGGGACAGGGGGGATCTACGGGCAGTACTTC.